These 16 T cell receptor beta chains came from one sample sequenced in a study of post-analysis software for immune sequencing data. Their target antigens are unknown. Study conclusions and caveats: Elevated frequency relative to controls characterized a handful of TRBV segments in patients, TRBV5-6, TRBV5-1 and TRBV20-1 among them.

Unique molecular identifiers featured in each of the TCR beta cDNA libraries. TCRdb reanalysed the PCR reads using MiXCR and keeps one entry per CDR3 protein. The sample gives about 820,000 distinct CDR3 sequences, under 70% of which show up once; over 4% is in the top ten. Sequencing input: blood. The receptors come from a girl aged 10 to 17 with multiple sclerosis.

The rearrangement joins TRBV20-1 to TRBJ2-1; TRBD1 aligns across 7 bases. Germline CDR1 reads DFQATT; CDR2 reads SNEGSKA (reference sequence). The CDR3 is 14 amino acids. Trimming cost V 6 bases and J 6 bases; bases outside gene matches: 11. The CDR3 loop reads CSANLGGVPNEQFF. As DNA, the CDR3 is TGCAGTGCCAACCTAGGGGGCGTTCCCAATGAGCAGTTCTTC.

The chain has TRBV29-1 and TRBJ1-1, with D uncertain. The germline V gene encodes CDR1 SQVTM and CDR2 ANQGSEA. The V end lost 3 bases, the J end lost 3 bases, and 14 bases lay between the germline ends. The CDR3 consists of 14 residues. The DNA of the CDR3 is TGCAGCGTTGAGGTGCGGGGTACGGACACTGAAGCTTTCTTT. Residues: CSVEVRGTDTEAFF. The full variable domain, rest sourced from reference TRBV29-1 and TRBJ1-1, is SAVISQKPSRDICQRGTSLTIQCQVDSQVTMMFWYRQQPGQSLTLIATANQGSEATYESGFVIDKFPISRPNLTFSTLTVSNMSPEDSSIYLCSVEVRGTDTEAFFGQGTRLTVV.

The chain uses TRBV12-3 or TRBV12-4 and TRBJ2-5; TRBD1 aligns across 9 bases. Losses at the gene ends were 6 bases for V and 5 bases for J; bases not matched to a gene: 7. There are 14 residues in the CDR3. DNA of the CDR3: TGTGCCAGCAGCCGGGGACAGGGAGACGAGACCCAGTACTTC. Translation gives CASSRGQGDETQYF.

V and J are TRBV10-3 and TRBJ2-7; 7 bases line up with TRBD1. Germline V gene lookup returns CDR1 ENHRY and CDR2 SYGVKD. The trim removed 10 bases at V and 3 bases at J, leaving 9 bases unmatched. This CDR3 is 13 amino acids long. The CDR3 nucleotides are TGTGCCAACTCAGGACAGGCCAACTACGAGCAGTACTTC. Translating gives CANSGQANYEQYF.

This sequence joins TRBV12-3 or TRBV12-4 and TRBJ2-5; no reliable D call. Trimming pared 3 bases from V and 4 bases from J, leaving 12 bases between. This CDR3 is 14 amino acids long. The CDR3 loop is CASSFWAPGETQYF. CDR3 DNA: TGTGCCAGCAGTTTTTGGGCCCCAGGAGAGACCCAGTACTTC.

This clonotype was found a few times. The gene calls are TRBV12-3 or TRBV12-4 and TRBJ2-7; D unclear. The CDR3 covers 15 residues. V shed 2 bases and J shed 7 bases, with 18 bases lying between them. Here the CDR3 DNA reads TGTGCCAGCAGTTTATACTTTGGTGGGCTCTTGGAGCAGTACTTC. Residues: CASSLYFGGLLEQYF.

The table lists this clonotype with a count of one. V usage is TRBV6-5 and J usage is TRBJ2-5; 11 bases fit TRBD1. The CDR3 spans 14 residues. Germline trimming cut 7 bases from V and 5 bases from J; bases unmatched to any gene: 6. CDR1 MNHEY and CDR2 SVGAGI come from the germline V gene. The CDR3 DNA sequence: TGTGCCAGCAATGGACAGGGGGCGTGGGAGACCCAGTACTTC. It is translated as CASNGQGAWETQYF.

This clonotype appeared a few times. CDR3 loop: CASSLSRENIQYF. CDR3 coding DNA: TGTGCCAGCAGCTTATCCAGGGAAAACATTCAGTACTTC. The chain uses TRBV5-5 and TRBJ2-4; a possible D gene is TRBD1 (5 bases). The V and J ends lost 2 bases and 5 bases respectively, with 8 bases between them. Germline V gene sequence: CDR1 SGHKS, CDR2 YYEKEE (reference sequence). The length of the CDR3 is 13 residues.

As to this clonotype: At one end, the junction sequence differs from germline, possibly due to a read error. The chain is built from TRBV13 and TRBJ1-4; 7 bases are a match to TRBD1. The V gene's germline CDR1 is PRHDT and CDR2 FYEKMQ (reference sequence). There are 15 residues in the CDR3. CDR3 sequence (DNA): TGTACCAGCAGCCTACGGACAGGCTCTAATGAAAAACTGTTTTTT. As protein: CTSSLRTGSNEKLFF.

This clonotype was detected a few times. The chain uses TRBV5-1 and TRBJ1-2; 9 bases match TRBD1. V shed 4 bases, J shed 5 bases, and the junction held 6 bases outside the gene matches. In germline, CDR1 is SGHRS, CDR2 YFSETQ. The CDR3 has 14 residues. The CDR3 here is CASSPDRGSYGYTF. The DNA for the CDR3 is TGCGCCAGCAGCCCGGACAGGGGTAGTTATGGCTACACCTTC.

The chain is built from TRBV2 and TRBJ2-5; the D is unclear. TRBJ2-7 matches the DNA end more closely, so the J call is doubtful. In germline, CDR1 is SNHLY, CDR2 FYNNEI. The CDR3 is 12 amino acids. CDR3 in DNA: TGTGCCAGCAGGTGGCAGATCTACGAGCAGTACTTC. It codes for CASRWQIYEQYF.

V and J are TRBV20-1 and TRBJ2-7; 7 nucleotides agree with TRBD2. The germline V gene has CDR1 DFQATT and CDR2 SNEGSKA (reference sequence). V lost 3 bases, J lost 3 bases, and 5 bases stayed unmatched. The CDR3 has 13 amino acids. CDR3 bases: TGCAGTGCTAGGACGCCTAGCGGCTACGAGCAGTACTTC. Amino acids: CSARTPSGYEQYF.

This clonotype was detected a few times. V is TRBV20-1 and J is TRBJ2-3, with D possibly being TRBD1 (5 bases). The V end lost 3 bases, the J end lost 6 bases, and 7 bases lay between the germline ends. The CDR3 loop spans 11 amino acids. The germline V gene encodes CDR1 DFQATT and CDR2 SNEGSKA (reference sequence). The CDR3 reads CSARKGDTQYF. The CDR3 DNA sequence: TGCAGTGCTAGGAAGGGGGATACGCAGTATTTT.

V and J are TRBV5-1 and TRBJ2-5; D remains unclear. There are 14 residues in the CDR3. The V and J ends lost 1 base and 1 base respectively, with 8 bases between them. Germline-derived CDR1 and CDR2 are SGHRS and YFSETQ. The CDR3 reads CASSLQLPQETQYF. CDR3 coding DNA: TGCGCCAGCAGCTTGCAGCTCCCCCAAGAGACCCAGTACTTC. Variable domain in full (rest from reference TRBV5-1 and TRBJ2-5): KAGVTQTPRYLIKTRGQQVTLSCSPISGHRSVSWYQQTPGQGLQFLFEYFSETQRNKGNFPGRFSGRQFSNSRSEMNVSTLELGDSALYLCASSLQLPQETQYFGPGTRLLVL.

DNA for the CDR3: TGTGCTAGTGGTCCGCACAGGGGCACAGGAGAGACCCAGTACTTC. This codes for CASGPHRGTGETQYF. The J gene is TRBJ2-5, the V gene TRBV12-5; 7 bases are shared with TRBD1. Germline V gene data show CDR1 as LGHNT and CDR2 as FRNRAP. The CDR3 loop spans 15 amino acids. V lost 5 bases to trimming and J lost 4 bases; unmatched junction nucleotides: 10.

V is TRBV4-1 and J is TRBJ2-1; D is perhaps TRBD1 or TRBD2 (5 bases each). V gave up 1 base and J gave up 4 bases, with 11 bases separating them. This CDR3 spans 15 amino acids. CDR1 is MGHRA and CDR2 is YSYEKL in the germline V gene. CDR3 sequence reads: CASSQAGGRYNEQFF. CDR3 coding DNA: TGCGCCAGCAGCCAAGCTGGGGGACGATACAATGAGCAGTTCTTC.